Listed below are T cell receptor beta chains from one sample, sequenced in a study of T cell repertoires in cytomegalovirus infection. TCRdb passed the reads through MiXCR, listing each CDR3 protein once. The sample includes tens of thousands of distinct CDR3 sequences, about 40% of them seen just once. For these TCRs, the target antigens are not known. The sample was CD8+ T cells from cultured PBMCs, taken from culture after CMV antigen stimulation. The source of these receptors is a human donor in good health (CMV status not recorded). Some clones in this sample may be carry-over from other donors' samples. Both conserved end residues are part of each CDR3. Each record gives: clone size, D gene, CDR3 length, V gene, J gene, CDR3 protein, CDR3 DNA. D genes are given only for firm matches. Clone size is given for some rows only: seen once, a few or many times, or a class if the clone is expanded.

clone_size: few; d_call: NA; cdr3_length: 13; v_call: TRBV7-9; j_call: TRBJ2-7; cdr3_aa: CASSPGLLYEQYF; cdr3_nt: TGTGCCAGCAGCCCGGGACTGTTATACGAGCAGTACTTC
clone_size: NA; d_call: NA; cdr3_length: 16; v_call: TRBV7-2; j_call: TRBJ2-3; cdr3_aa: CASSFDLFGSTDTQYF; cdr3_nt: TGTGCCAGCAGCTTCGACCTTTTCGGGAGCACAGATACGCAGTATTTT
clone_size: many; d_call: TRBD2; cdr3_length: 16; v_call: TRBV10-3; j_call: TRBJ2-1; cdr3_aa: CAISESMAGEYNEQFF; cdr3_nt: TGTGCCATCAGTGAGTCTATGGCGGGGGAATACAATGAGCAGTTCTTC
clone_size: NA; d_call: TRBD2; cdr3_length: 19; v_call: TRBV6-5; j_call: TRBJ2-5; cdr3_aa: CASSPRGWTSGSGVETQYF; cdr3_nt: TGTGCCAGCAGTCCTCGGGGTTGGACTAGCGGGAGTGGGGTAGAGACCCAGTACTTC
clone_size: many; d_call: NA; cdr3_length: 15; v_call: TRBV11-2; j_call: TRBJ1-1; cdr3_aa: CASSLSGAGATEAFF; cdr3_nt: TGTGCCAGCAGCTTGAGTGGGGCGGGGGCCACTGAAGCTTTCTTT
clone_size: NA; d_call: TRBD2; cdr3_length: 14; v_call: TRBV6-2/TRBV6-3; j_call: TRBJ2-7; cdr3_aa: CASIAAGGWYEQYF; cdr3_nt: TGTGCCAGCATCGCAGCGGGGGGCTGGTACGAGCAGTACTTC
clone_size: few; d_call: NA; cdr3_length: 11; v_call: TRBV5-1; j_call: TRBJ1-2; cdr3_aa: CASSFGDGYTF; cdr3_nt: TGCGCCAGCAGCTTCGGAGATGGCTACACCTTC
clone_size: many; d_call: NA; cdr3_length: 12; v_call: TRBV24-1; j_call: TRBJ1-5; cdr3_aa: CATSDSARDFSF; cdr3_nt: TGTGCCACCAGTGATTCAGCCCGGGACTTTTCCTTT
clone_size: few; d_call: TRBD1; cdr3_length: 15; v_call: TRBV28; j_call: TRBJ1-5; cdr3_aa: CASRETGGSNQPQHF; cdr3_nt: TGTGCCAGCAGGGAAACAGGGGGCAGCAATCAGCCCCAGCATTTT
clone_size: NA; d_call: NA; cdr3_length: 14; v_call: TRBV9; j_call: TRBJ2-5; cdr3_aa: CASSVDLEQETQYF; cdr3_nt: TGTGCCAGCAGCGTAGACTTGGAGCAAGAGACCCAGTACTTC
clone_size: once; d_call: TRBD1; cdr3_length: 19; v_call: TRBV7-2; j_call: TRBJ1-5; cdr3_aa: CVSSLVGTGSSYSNQPQHF; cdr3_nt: TGTGTCAGCAGCTTAGTTGGGACAGGCTCCTCTTATAGCAATCAGCCCCAGCATTTT
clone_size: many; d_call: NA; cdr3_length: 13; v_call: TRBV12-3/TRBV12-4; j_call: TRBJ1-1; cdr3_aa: CASSLGQATEAFF; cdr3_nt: TGTGCCAGCAGTTTGGGCCAAGCCACTGAAGCTTTCTTT
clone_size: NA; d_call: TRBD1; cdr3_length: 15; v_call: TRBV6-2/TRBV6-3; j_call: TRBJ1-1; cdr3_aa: CASSFLPDRGNEAFF; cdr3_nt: TGTGCCAGCAGTTTTCTCCCGGACAGGGGCAATGAAGCTTTCTTT